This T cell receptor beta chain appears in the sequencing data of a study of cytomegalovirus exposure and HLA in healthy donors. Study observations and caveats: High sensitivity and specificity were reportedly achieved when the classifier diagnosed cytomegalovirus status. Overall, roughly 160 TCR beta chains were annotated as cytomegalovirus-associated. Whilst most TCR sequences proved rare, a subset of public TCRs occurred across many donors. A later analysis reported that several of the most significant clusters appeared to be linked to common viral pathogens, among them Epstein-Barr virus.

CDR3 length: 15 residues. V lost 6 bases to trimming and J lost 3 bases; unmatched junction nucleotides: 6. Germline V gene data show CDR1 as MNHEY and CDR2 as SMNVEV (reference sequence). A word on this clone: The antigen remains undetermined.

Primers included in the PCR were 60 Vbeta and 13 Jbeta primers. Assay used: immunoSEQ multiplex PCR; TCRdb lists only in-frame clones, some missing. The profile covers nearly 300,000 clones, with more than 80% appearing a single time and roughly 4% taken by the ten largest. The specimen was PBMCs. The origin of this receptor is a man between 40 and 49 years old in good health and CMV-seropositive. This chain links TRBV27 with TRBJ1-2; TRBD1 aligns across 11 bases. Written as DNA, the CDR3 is TGTGCCAGCAGCCCTGGGACAGGGGGTTACTATGGCTACACCTTC. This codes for CASSPGTGGYYGYTF.